Following are 19 T cell receptor beta chains from one sample sequenced in a study of long-term antiretroviral therapy in people with HIV. At survey level, the immunoSEQ assay was run in its v3.0 version. Sequencing used immunoSEQ multiplex PCR; TCRdb keeps in-frame clones, though not all of them. The sample has about 34,000 clones; roughly 85% are singletons. The sequencing here drew on unsorted PBMCs, taken 0.4 years before starting antiretroviral therapy. All receptors derive from a man younger than 35 with HIV.

This clone has only a few counts. This rearrangement joins TRBV5-6 to TRBJ1-6; 10 positions agree with TRBD1. J lost 0 bases, V lost 4 bases, and 7 bases had no gene match. Germline CDR1 reads SGHDT; CDR2 reads YYEEEE. CDR3 length: 18 residues. CDR3 residues: CASSRQGALGSYNSPLHF. As DNA, the CDR3 is TGTGCCAGCAGCCGACAGGGGGCCCTGGGCTCCTATAATTCACCCCTCCACTTT.

J is TRBJ2-2 and V is TRBV30, with D hard to call. Germline CDR1 is GTSNPN and CDR2 is SVGIG (reference sequence). CDR3 size: 13 residues. V dropped 4 bases and J dropped 6 bases, with 12 bases sitting between them. The CDR3 nucleotides are TGTGCCTGGACCCCGGTAAGGGCCGGGGAGCTGTTTTTT. This gives the protein CAWTPVRAGELFF.

The chain uses TRBV5-6 and TRBJ2-7; 9 nucleotides agree with TRBD2. The length of the CDR3 is 14 residues. The germline V gene has CDR1 SGHDT and CDR2 YYEEEE. The V gene end was trimmed by 2 bases and the J gene end by 3 bases; junction bases not matched to a gene: 3. The CDR3 protein is CASSFGLANYEQYF. The CDR3 nucleotides are TGTGCCAGCAGCTTTGGACTAGCGAACTACGAGCAGTACTTC.

The chain carries TRBV2 and TRBJ2-1, with 9 bases identical to TRBD2. V gave up 8 bases and J gave up 3 bases; unmatched junction bases: 17. Looked up from germline, CDR1 is SNHLY and CDR2 is FYNNEI. There are 18 residues in the CDR3. CDR3 DNA: TGTGCCAGCGGCTCCAGGGTTTTAAGGACTAGCGTCTACAATGAGCAGTTCTTC. It is translated as CASGSRVLRTSVYNEQFF.

J is TRBJ2-3 and V is TRBV6-1; TRBD1 might be the D (6 bases). Per germline, CDR1 MNHNS and CDR2 SASEGT. The CDR3 is made up of 17 amino acids. V lost 0 bases to trimming and J lost 1 base, with 14 bases between them. Here the CDR3 reads CASSEALMGARTDTQYF. The CDR3 coding sequence is TGTGCCAGCAGTGAAGCGCTGATGGGGGCCCGCACAGATACGCAGTATTTT.

This chain links TRBV27 with TRBJ2-5; 7 bases map to TRBD2. Per the germline V gene, CDR1 is MNHEY and CDR2 is SMNVEV (reference sequence). This CDR3 is 13 amino acids long. V was pared by 6 bases and J by 4 bases, with 5 bases of the junction left unmatched. CDR3 sequence: CASSPWGGETQYF. The CDR3 nucleotides are TGTGCCAGCAGCCCCTGGGGGGGAGAGACCCAGTACTTC.

The V call is TRBV6-6, the J call TRBJ1-2, with D perhaps TRBD1 (6 bases). This CDR3 comprises 14 residues. CDR1 MNHNY and CDR2 SVGAGI come from the germline V gene (reference sequence). V gave up 6 bases and J gave up 3 bases, with 14 bases separating them. The CDR3 region is CASSMGGAYYGYTF. In nucleotides, the CDR3 is TGTGCCAGCAGCATGGGGGGGGCATACTATGGCTACACCTTC.

The rearrangement links TRBV6-6 to TRBJ1-1; D remains ambiguous. Germline assignment: CDR1 MNHNY and CDR2 SVGAGI (reference sequence). The V and J ends lost 6 bases and 0 bases respectively, with 8 bases between them. There are 13 residues in the CDR3. The CDR3 bases are TGTGCCAGCAGGAAGGACTTGAACACTGAAGCTTTCTTT. It codes for CASRKDLNTEAFF.

This clone was seen once. The J gene is TRBJ2-2, the V gene TRBV7-9; D is uncertain. The germline V and J ends were trimmed by 6 bases and 5 bases, with 19 bases remaining between them. The CDR3 has 16 amino acids. Germline-derived CDR1 and CDR2 are SEHNR and FQNEAQ (reference sequence). The CDR3 sequence is CASSPPGSSRTGELFF. In DNA, the CDR3 is TGTGCCAGCAGTCCCCCCGGGTCCTCTAGAACCGGGGAGCTGTTTTTT.

This chain's CDR3 is CAISLDRGEAFF. CDR3 DNA sequence: TGTGCCATCAGTTTGGACAGGGGTGAAGCTTTCTTT. The chain is built from TRBV10-3 and TRBJ1-1; 9 positions agree with TRBD1. Trimming took 5 bases from V and 7 from J; bases not matched to a gene: 2. Germline values: CDR1 ENHRY, CDR2 SYGVKD. The CDR3 contains 12 residues.

The V call is TRBV25-1, the J call TRBJ1-1; D call uncertain. Germline assignment: CDR1 MGHDK and CDR2 SYGVNS. The V gene lost 7 bases and the J gene lost 0 bases, with 9 bases spanning the gap. The CDR3 totals 13 residues. The CDR3 DNA is TGTGCCAGCATCTCGGACGTGAACACTGAAGCTTTCTTT. It translates to CASISDVNTEAFF. The full variable domain, in which reference TRBV25-1 and TRBJ1-1 provide the parts outside the CDR3, is EADIYQTPRYLVIGTGKKITLECSQTMGHDKMYWYQQDPGMELHLIHYSYGVNSTEKGDLSSESTVSRIRTEHFPLTLESARPSHTSQYLCASISDVNTEAFFGQGTRLTVV.

This clone was seen only once. The chain uses TRBV5-1 and TRBJ2-7, with 7 bases fitting TRBD2. The CDR3 consists of 14 residues. V trimming: 3 bases; J trimming: 2 bases; junction bases outside the gene matches: 5. CDR1 and CDR2 from the germline V gene are SGHRS and YFSETQ. CDR3 region: CASSSFSGPYEQYF. CDR3 coding DNA: TGCGCCAGCAGCTCCTTTAGCGGGCCCTACGAGCAGTACTTC.

This clone has just a few counts. The chain has TRBV28 and TRBJ2-7; possible D gene TRBD2, 6 bases. Germline values: CDR1 MDHEN, CDR2 SYDVKM. V was cut by 5 bases and J by 7 bases, with 18 bases left in between. The length of the CDR3 is 14 residues. The CDR3 coding sequence is TGTGCCAGCAGTCCAGATAGCGGCCGCAAGGAGCAGTACTTC. Protein: CASSPDSGRKEQYF.

J is TRBJ1-2 and V is TRBV28, with 8 bases matching TRBD1. Per germline, CDR1 MDHEN and CDR2 SYDVKM. This CDR3 region has 13 residues. V lost 5 bases, J lost 8 bases, and 7 bases stayed unmatched. CDR3 nucleotide sequence: TGTGCCAGCAGTCCCACAGGGGGACGGGGCTACACCTTC. Its translation: CASSPTGGRGYTF.

The chain is built from TRBV5-1 and TRBJ2-5; 15 bases match TRBD2. Unmatched junction bases numbered 1, after V lost 2 bases and J lost 5 bases. In germline, CDR1 is SGHRS, CDR2 YFSETQ. This CDR3 contains 15 residues. CDR3: CASSLGTSGRETQYF. CDR3 sequence (DNA): TGCGCCAGCAGCTTAGGGACTAGCGGGAGGGAGACCCAGTACTTC.

The genes are TRBV7-3 and TRBJ2-1; D remains ambiguous. The CDR3 contains 15 residues. The V gene's germline CDR1 is SGHTA and CDR2 FQGTGA. V was trimmed by 2 bases and J by 0 bases, leaving 8 bases between them. The CDR3 DNA sequence: TGTGCCAGCAGCTTAGCCGTAAGCTCCTACAATGAGCAGTTCTTC. Translation: CASSLAVSSYNEQFF.

The V gene is TRBV7-2, the J gene TRBJ2-3; TRBD2 matches 9 bases. Germline V lookup: CDR1 SGHTA, CDR2 FQGNSA. CDR3 length equals 16 residues. V lost 5 bases to trimming and J lost 1 base; unmatched junction nucleotides: 7. CDR3 amino acids: CASSLPWTSGTDTQYF. The CDR3 nucleotides read TGTGCCAGCAGCCTCCCTTGGACTAGCGGCACAGATACGCAGTATTTT.

The J gene is TRBJ2-1, the V gene TRBV11-2; 8 positions agree with TRBD2. J lost 2 bases, V lost 0 bases, and 6 bases had no gene match. Per the germline V gene, CDR1 is SGHAT and CDR2 is FQNNGV. This CDR3 spans 17 amino acids. The CDR3 sequence: CASSLDRGAGAYNEQFF. CDR3 nucleotide sequence: TGTGCCAGCAGCTTAGATCGTGGAGCGGGGGCCTACAATGAGCAGTTCTTC.

V usage is TRBV5-1 and J usage is TRBJ2-3; D is unresolved. Trimming shortened V by 0 bases and J by 0 bases, and 11 bases separated the two germline ends. The germline V gene has CDR1 SGHRS and CDR2 YFSETQ. There are 16 residues in the CDR3. Written as DNA, the CDR3 is TGCGCCAGCAGCTTGGGGATTGAACTCAGCACAGATACGCAGTATTTT. It yields the protein CASSLGIELSTDTQYF.